These 23 T cell receptor beta chains came from one sample sequenced in a study of CD8 T cells in Susac syndrome. The RNA input was about 0.5 to 1 ug, and it was reverse transcribed with random hexamers. Each CDR3 protein is one row after TCRdb ran MiXCR on the immunoSEQ multiplex PCR reads. The sample yields about 300,000 distinct CDR3 sequences, just over 90% seen once. The specimen sequenced was CD4+ T cells from PBMCs. These receptors all come from a human donor with multiple sclerosis.

The chain is built from TRBV7-3 and TRBJ2-5; D is possibly TRBD1 or TRBD2 (6 bases each). Trimming removed 5 bases at V and 7 bases at J, with 14 bases between. Germline V gene data show CDR1 as SGHTA and CDR2 as FQGTGA. The CDR3 has 13 amino acids. CDR3 nucleotides: TGTGCCAGCAGCACGGAACAGGGAGGGACCCAGTACTTC. Protein sequence: CASSTEQGGTQYF.

This clonotype has more than one count but fewer than ten. The chain is built from TRBV6-2 or TRBV6-3 and TRBJ2-7, with D tentatively TRBD2 (5 bases). Looked up from germline, CDR1 is MNHEY and CDR2 is SVGEGT. V lost 4 bases to trimming and J lost 2 bases, with 12 bases between them. The CDR3 extends over 14 amino acids. As DNA, the CDR3 is TGTGCCAGCAGTTCCCCGAGGGTCCCCTACGAGCAGTACTTC. Its translation is CASSSPRVPYEQYF.

V and J are TRBV19 and TRBJ1-1; D remains unclear. The ends were cut back, 5 bases at V and 0 bases at J, with 10 bases in the middle. Germline loops: CDR1 LNHDA, CDR2 SQIVND (reference sequence). This CDR3 region has 14 residues. CDR3 in DNA: TGTGCCAGTAGTCGGTCAGGAATGAACACTGAAGCTTTCTTT. Its translation is CASSRSGMNTEAFF.

This chain connects TRBV19 to TRBJ2-1; maybe TRBD2 (5 bases). Germline V gives CDR1 LNHDA, CDR2 SQIVND (reference sequence). Trimming pared 3 bases from V and 7 bases from J, leaving 10 bases between. CDR3 length equals 13 residues. The CDR3 DNA reads as TGTGCCAGTAGTATCGTTCGAGGGAATGAGCAGTTCTTC. This encodes CASSIVRGNEQFF. Full variable domain (missing parts from reference TRBV19 and TRBJ2-1): DGGITQSPKYLFRKEGQNVTLSCEQNLNHDAMYWYRQDPGQGLRLIYYSQIVNDFQKGDIAEGYSVSREKKESFPLTVTSAQKNPTAFYLCASSIVRGNEQFFGPGTRLTVL.

This clonotype was seen once. The chain carries TRBV3-1 and TRBJ1-1; TRBD1 might be the D (5 bases). The CDR3 covers 17 residues. V lost 0 bases to trimming and J lost 4 bases, with 18 bases between them. CDR1 and CDR2 (germline): LGHDT, YNNKEL (reference sequence). The chain's CDR3 is CASSQDLMAGNPTEAFF. For the CDR3, the DNA is TGTGCCAGCAGCCAAGATCTTATGGCAGGGAATCCCACTGAAGCTTTCTTT.

The chain has TRBV5-1 and TRBJ2-7; the match to TRBD1 covers 8 bases. Germline-derived CDR1 and CDR2 are SGHRS and YFSETQ. The CDR3 has 15 amino acids. V lost 5 bases to trimming and J lost 2 bases; unmatched junction nucleotides: 9. The CDR3 region has the DNA TGCGCCAGCAGACGTCCGGGGACAGGCGCCTACGAGCAGTACTTC. This sequence encodes CASRRPGTGAYEQYF.

The chain couples TRBV9 to TRBJ1-6; D is perhaps TRBD1 (5 bases). Trimming stripped 2 bases from V and 7 bases from J, with 10 bases between. This CDR3 is built from 14 residues. Germline V lookup: CDR1 SGDLS, CDR2 YYNGEE. Here the CDR3 DNA reads TGTGCCAGCAGCGTGGAACGACAGAATTCACCCCTCCACTTT. This codes for CASSVERQNSPLHF.

This clonotype has just one count. V and J are TRBV7-9 and TRBJ2-5, with D perhaps given as TRBD1 or TRBD2 (5 bases each). Germline V gene lookup returns CDR1 SEHNR and CDR2 FQNEAQ (reference sequence). The CDR3 is 12 amino acids. V lost 6 bases, J lost 2 bases, and 7 bases lay in between. The CDR3 is CASRGVQETQYF. The CDR3, as DNA: TGTGCCAGCAGGGGGGTACAAGAGACCCAGTACTTC.

In DNA, the CDR3 is TGCAGTGCTAGAGGGGAAGGACTTGCGCCGGAGACCCAGTACTTC. As protein: CSARGEGLAPETQYF. The chain joins TRBV20-1 to TRBJ2-5; D possibly corresponds to TRBD2 (5 bases). The CDR3 covers 15 residues. The V end lost 1 base, the J end lost 5 bases, and 17 bases lay between the germline ends. Germline V gene lookup returns CDR1 DFQATT and CDR2 SNEGSKA (reference sequence).

The gene calls are TRBV5-1 and TRBJ2-2; no definite D call. CDR1 is SGHRS, CDR2 YFSETQ, per germline. There are 15 residues in the CDR3. V lost 0 bases to trimming and J lost 1 base, with 7 bases between them. The CDR3 DNA reads TGCGCCAGCAGCTTGGTTTCCGGGAACACCGGGGAGCTGTTTTTT. Amino acids: CASSLVSGNTGELFF.

This clonotype has more than one count but fewer than ten. The genes are TRBV3-1 and TRBJ2-1, with D tentatively TRBD1 (5 bases). V was cut by 3 bases and J by 7 bases, with 10 bases left in between. The CDR3 runs 13 residues. Germline CDR1 LGHDT, CDR2 YNNKEL (reference sequence). The CDR3 DNA sequence: TGTGCCAGCAGCCAGGGGCCCGGGAATGAGCAGTTCTTC. The encoded protein is CASSQGPGNEQFF.

The V call is TRBV6-1, the J call TRBJ2-6; 7 bases align to TRBD1. Germline loops: CDR1 MNHNS, CDR2 SASEGT. The CDR3 has 20 amino acids. With 5 bases clipped from V and 3 bases from J, the junction kept 19 bases outside the gene matches. The CDR3 bases are TGTGCCAGCAGTCAGGAACGGACAGGCAGGATATTAGGTGGGGCCAACGTCCTGACTTTC. Translation gives CASSQERTGRILGGANVLTF.

The gene calls are TRBV7-2 and TRBJ2-7, with 10 bases matching TRBD1. The CDR3 runs 14 residues. Germline trimming cut 1 base from V and 6 bases from J; bases unmatched to any gene: 3. Germline V lookup: CDR1 SGHTA, CDR2 FQGNSA. The DNA for the CDR3 is TGTGCCAGCAGCTTAGGCGGGACAGGGGTCGAGCAGTACTTC. Its translation: CASSLGGTGVEQYF.

The chain combines TRBV29-1 with TRBJ1-1; 7 nucleotides match TRBD1. This CDR3 has 13 residues. Trimming took 4 bases from V and 3 from J; bases not matched to a gene: 5. Germline V lookup: CDR1 SQVTM, CDR2 ANQGSEA. CDR3 sequence reads: CSVGQGGYTEAFF. The CDR3 bases are TGCAGCGTTGGGCAGGGGGGGTACACTGAAGCTTTCTTT.

J is TRBJ1-1 and V is TRBV5-1; unclear D gene. The CDR3 is made up of 13 amino acids. V lost 6 bases and J lost 0, with 9 bases in between. CDR1 is SGHRS and CDR2 is YFSETQ in the germline V gene. The CDR3 sequence is CASNSQLNTEAFF. DNA of the CDR3: TGCGCCAGCAACTCACAGCTGAACACTGAAGCTTTCTTT.

The gene calls are TRBV7-8 and TRBJ2-1, with TRBD2 as a possible D gene (6 bases). The germline V gene encodes CDR1 SGHVS and CDR2 FQNEAQ. V dropped 0 bases and J dropped 4 bases, with 13 bases sitting between them. The CDR3 has 16 residues. The CDR3 region is CASSLAPSDGYNEQFF. Written as DNA, the CDR3 is TGTGCCAGCAGCTTAGCCCCTAGCGATGGGTACAATGAGCAGTTCTTC.

The genes are TRBV7-9 and TRBJ2-7; D is unclear. Germline-derived CDR1 and CDR2 are SEHNR and FQNEAQ (reference sequence). CDR3 length: 15 residues. Trimming stripped 7 bases from V and 6 bases from J, with 22 bases between. The CDR3 loop reads CASTAPRAIHGEQYF. In DNA, the CDR3 is TGTGCCAGCACCGCTCCCCGGGCCATCCATGGCGAGCAGTACTTC.

The rearrangement uses TRBV10-3 and TRBJ2-3; TRBD1 matches 8 bases. J gave up 2 bases and V 5 bases, and 3 bases lay outside the gene matches. The germline V gene has CDR1 ENHRY and CDR2 SYGVKD. This CDR3 contains 14 residues. CDR3 DNA: TGTGCCATCAGTCAGGGACAGGCCACAGATACGCAGTATTTT. This encodes CAISQGQATDTQYF.

This chain links TRBV9 with TRBJ1-3, with D uncertain. The ends were cut back, 2 bases at V and 3 bases at J, with 6 bases in the middle. The CDR3 extends over 13 amino acids. Germline V gene sequence: CDR1 SGDLS, CDR2 YYNGEE. The CDR3 sequence: CASSVGSGNTIYF. CDR3 in DNA: TGTGCCAGCAGCGTCGGTAGTGGAAACACCATATATTTT.

This clonotype was picked up one time. This chain connects TRBV2 to TRBJ1-2, with D hard to call. Germline values: CDR1 SNHLY, CDR2 FYNNEI. CDR3 length: 11 residues. Trimming left V 3 bases short and J 7 bases short, with 6 bases between. The CDR3 sequence: CASSDTGGYTF. CDR3 DNA: TGTGCCAGCAGTGACACGGGTGGCTACACCTTC.

The genes are TRBV4-1 and TRBJ2-3; no clear D gene. This CDR3 has 14 amino acids. The V and J ends lost 1 base and 2 bases respectively, with 7 bases between them. Per germline, CDR1 MGHRA and CDR2 YSYEKL. Written as DNA, the CDR3 is TGCGCCAGCAGCCAAGTACTTCCCACAGATACGCAGTATTTT. Protein sequence: CASSQVLPTDTQYF.

V gene TRBV28 combines with J gene TRBJ1-4; D remains ambiguous. Germline CDR1 MDHEN, CDR2 SYDVKM. V was shortened by 3 bases and J by 6 bases, with 8 bases between the two germline ends. There are 13 residues in the CDR3. The CDR3 DNA reads TGTGCCAGCAGTTTGGGAGGAGATGAAAAACTGTTTTTT. Residues: CASSLGGDEKLFF. The entire variable domain, with the rest obtained from reference TRBV28 and TRBJ1-4, is as follows: DVKVTQSSRYLVKRTGEKVFLECVQDMDHENMFWYRQDPGLGLRLIYFSYDVKMKEKGDIPEGYSVSREKKERFSLILESASTNQTSMYLCASSLGGDEKLFFGSGTQLSVL.

The chain couples TRBV2 to TRBJ1-3; TRBD1 matches 9 bases. CDR3 length: 15 amino acids. Losses at the gene ends were 4 bases for V and 10 bases for J; bases not matched to a gene: 11. Germline V gene lookup returns CDR1 SNHLY and CDR2 FYNNEI. In DNA, the CDR3 is TGTGCCAGCAGTGGGGGACAGGGCTACACTTCGACCATATATTTT. Translated, it gives CASSGGQGYTSTIYF.